The 5 T cell receptor beta chains below all came from one sample that was sequenced in a study of OX40 agonist ivuxolimab in advanced cancers. This table comes from immunoSEQ multiplex PCR, and its TCRdb copy is limited to in-frame clones, with some not included. The table lists fewer than 120,000 clones, about nine tenths of them singletons. The sample in question was CD4+ or CD8+ T cells sorted from blood, obtained in a trial of the OX40 agonist ivuxolimab. The receptors derive from an adult with an advanced solid tumor such as melanoma, head and neck, liver or kidney cancer.

The rearrangement links TRBV29-1 to TRBJ2-7; D is tentatively TRBD1 or TRBD2 (5 bases each). This CDR3 is 12 amino acids long. The V gene lost 5 bases and the J gene lost 2 bases, with 10 bases spanning the gap. Germline CDR1 and CDR2: SQVTM and ANQGSEA. The CDR3 region has the DNA TGCAGCGTTCGCAGGGACGCCTACGAGCAGTACTTC. The encoded protein is CSVRRDAYEQYF.

This chain uses TRBV5-1 with TRBJ2-7, with 9 bases matching TRBD1. The CDR3 extends over 15 amino acids. J lost 3 bases, V lost 0 bases, and 4 bases had no gene match. Looked up from germline, CDR1 is SGHRS and CDR2 is YFSETQ. The CDR3 loop reads CASSLGRGQGYEQYF. Written as DNA, the CDR3 is TGCGCCAGCAGCTTGGGGCGGGGACAGGGCTACGAGCAGTACTTC.

This clone was detected a few times. This chain links TRBV7-3 with TRBJ2-1; TRBD1 matches at 8 bases. The germline gives CDR1 SGHTA, CDR2 FQGTGA. Trimming at V came to 5 bases and at J to 1 base, leaving 10 bases not matched to a gene. CDR3 length equals 17 residues. DNA of the CDR3: TGTGCCAGCAGCCCCCAACTCGGGACAGGTTCCTACAATGAGCAGTTCTTC. Its translation is CASSPQLGTGSYNEQFF.

This chain connects TRBV7-2 to TRBJ2-5; D is uncertain. CDR3 length equals 13 residues. V was shortened by 3 bases and J by 6 bases, with 11 bases between the two germline ends. Germline CDR1 and CDR2: SGHTA and FQGNSA. In DNA form, the CDR3 reads TGTGCCAGCAGCTTCGGCCAGCAGAAGACCCAGTACTTC. It translates to CASSFGQQKTQYF. The whole variable domain, filled in from reference TRBV7-2 and TRBJ2-5, reads GAGVSQSPSNKVTEKGKDVELRCDPISGHTALYWYRQSLGQGLEFLIYFQGNSAPDKSGLPSDRFSAERTGGSVSTLTIQRTQQEDSAVYLCASSFGQQKTQYFGPGTRLLVL.

The CDR3 nucleotides read TGTGCCAGCAGTGGGACTAAATGGGATGGCTACACCTTC. Translating gives CASSGTKWDGYTF. This chain links TRBV25-1 with TRBJ1-2, with D hard to call. Germline CDR1 reads MGHDK; CDR2 reads SYGVNS. This CDR3 is 13 amino acids long. V was pared by 4 bases and J by 6 bases, with 12 bases between.